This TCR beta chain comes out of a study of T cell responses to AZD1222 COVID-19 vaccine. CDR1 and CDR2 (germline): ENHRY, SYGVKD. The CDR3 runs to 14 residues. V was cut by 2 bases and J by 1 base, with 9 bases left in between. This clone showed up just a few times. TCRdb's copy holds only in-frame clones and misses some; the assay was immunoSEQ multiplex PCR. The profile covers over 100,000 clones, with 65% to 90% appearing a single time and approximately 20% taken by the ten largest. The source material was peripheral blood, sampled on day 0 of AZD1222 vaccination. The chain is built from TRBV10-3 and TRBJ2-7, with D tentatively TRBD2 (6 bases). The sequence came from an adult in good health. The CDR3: CAISEGGWSYEQYF. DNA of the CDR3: TGTGCCATCAGTGAGGGGGGGTGGTCCTACGAGCAGTACTTC.